This T cell receptor beta chain stems from a study of blood T cells in healthy people across ages. Broader study findings: Higher diversity and more naive CD4+ cells were features of long-lived donors, compared to aged donors. Roughly linear age-related decline in beta diversity appeared, significant by age 40.

CDR1 is GTSNPN, CDR2 SVGIG, per germline (reference sequence). The V gene end was trimmed by 4 bases and the J gene end by 3 bases; junction bases not matched to a gene: 2. The CDR3 sequence is 13 residues long. A sample-barcoded 5' primer and a J-beta primer mix were used in a second PCR of about 7 to 12 cycles. Template switching added a 12-random-nucleotide identifier to every cDNA molecule. In TCRdb, the 5' RACE reads were re-called with MiXCR into one record per CDR3 protein. This sample has roughly 800,000 distinct CDR3 sequences, with roughly 64% found just once. With respect to this clonotype: Its antigen remains unidentified.

Sequencing was carried out using blood. This TCR derives from a young man in good health. The V and J genes are TRBV30 and TRBJ2-7; the match to TRBD2 covers 11 bases. The CDR3 coding sequence is TGTGCCTGGACGGGACTAGCGGACTACGAGCAGTACTTC. Its protein product is CAWTGLADYEQYF.